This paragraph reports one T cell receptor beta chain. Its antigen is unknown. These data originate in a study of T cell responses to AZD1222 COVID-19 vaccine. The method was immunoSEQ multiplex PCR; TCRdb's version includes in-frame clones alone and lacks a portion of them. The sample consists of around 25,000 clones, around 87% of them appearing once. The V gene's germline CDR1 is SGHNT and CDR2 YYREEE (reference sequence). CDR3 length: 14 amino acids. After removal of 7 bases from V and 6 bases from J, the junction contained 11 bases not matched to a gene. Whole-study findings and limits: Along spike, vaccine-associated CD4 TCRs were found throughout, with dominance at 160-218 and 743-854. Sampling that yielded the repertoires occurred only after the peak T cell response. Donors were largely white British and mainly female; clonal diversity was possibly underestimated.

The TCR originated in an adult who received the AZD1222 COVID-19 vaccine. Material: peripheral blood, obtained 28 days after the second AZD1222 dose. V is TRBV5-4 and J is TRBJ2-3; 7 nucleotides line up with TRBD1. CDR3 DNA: TGTGCCAGCCTTTCGACAGGGTCTACGGATACGCAGTATTTT. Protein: CASLSTGSTDTQYF.